Presented here are 8 T cell receptor beta chains from one specimen sequenced in a study of vaccination effects on CD4 cells after COVID-19. For these receptors, no antigen is known. Libraries were prepared by immunoSEQ multiplex PCR; TCRdb keeps only in-frame clonotypes and omits some of them. The profile shows 30,000 to 40,000 clones, about four fifths of them singletons. Following a roughly ten-day culture, CD4+ T cells were purified. The sample in question was CD4+ T cells from PBMCs cultured without peptide, obtained before COVID-19 vaccination. These TCRs come from a human donor who received a COVID-19 vaccine.

This sequence joins TRBV3-1 (or the pseudogene TRBV3-2) and TRBJ2-2; the match to TRBD2 covers 14 bases. Germline V lookup: CDR1 LGHDT, CDR2 YNNKEL (reference sequence). Unmatched junction bases numbered 5, after V lost 2 bases and J lost 0 bases. This CDR3 has 19 residues. The CDR3 sequence is CASSQWGLAGAANTGELFF. CDR3 sequence (DNA): TGTGCCAGCAGCCAATGGGGACTAGCGGGGGCCGCGAACACCGGGGAGCTGTTTTTT.

The rearrangement links TRBV7-3 to TRBJ2-3, with 9 bases lining up with TRBD2. The CDR3 is 14 amino acids. The germline V gene encodes CDR1 SGHTA and CDR2 FQGTGA. With 0 bases clipped from V and 14 bases from J, the junction kept 9 bases outside the gene matches. The CDR3 here is CASSLTFAGGPWYF. The CDR3 bases are TGTGCCAGCAGCTTAACGTTTGCGGGGGGGCCGTGGTATTTT.

The chain employs TRBV4-1 and TRBJ1-5, with 8 bases lining up with TRBD1. V was pared by 8 bases and J by 2 bases, with 2 bases of the junction left unmatched. CDR1 is MGHRA and CDR2 is YSYEKL in the germline V gene. The CDR3 is made up of 13 amino acids. Here the CDR3 DNA reads TGCGCCAGCGGGGGACAGGGCAATCAGCCCCAGCATTTT. Encoded protein: CASGGQGNQPQHF.

V usage is TRBV10-3 and J usage is TRBJ1-5; D gene ambiguous. V lost 2 bases and J 5 bases, leaving 10 bases between the germline ends. Germline V lookup: CDR1 ENHRY, CDR2 SYGVKD. The CDR3 spans 14 residues. The CDR3 DNA is TGTGCCATCAGTGAGCGAGGTATCGATCAGCCCCAGCATTTT. It encodes CAISERGIDQPQHF.

The genes are TRBV7-2 and TRBJ2-5; 13 nucleotides align to TRBD2. V trimming: 5 bases; J trimming: 4 bases; junction bases outside the gene matches: 10. This CDR3 region has 17 residues. CDR1 and CDR2 (germline): SGHTA, FQGNSA. DNA for the CDR3: TGTGCCAGCAGCACCGGCCGACTAGCGGGGGGCCTAGAGACCCAGTACTTC. It yields the protein CASSTGRLAGGLETQYF.

This clone has more than one count but fewer than ten. J is TRBJ2-1 and V is TRBV3-1 (or the pseudogene TRBV3-2); no reliable D call. V gave up 3 bases and J gave up 11 bases, with 14 bases separating them. Germline CDR1 is LGHDT and CDR2 is YNNKEL (reference sequence). The CDR3 contains 13 residues. CDR3 protein: CASSQGNIVQQFF. In nucleotides, the CDR3 is TGTGCCAGCAGCCAGGGGAACATTGTGCAGCAGTTCTTC.

This clone was seen only once. This rearrangement joins TRBV18 to TRBJ1-1; D gene unclear. Germline values: CDR1 KGHSH, CDR2 LQKENI. V was trimmed by 2 bases and J by 1 base, leaving 11 bases between them. The CDR3 totals 15 residues. The CDR3 DNA sequence: TGTGCCAGCTCACCAAGTCTTCCGGCGAACACTGAAGCTTTCTTT. This gives the protein CASSPSLPANTEAFF.

CDR3 sequence reads: CASSTRQGNLGNTIYF. CDR3 DNA: TGCGCCAGCAGCACCCGACAGGGGAATCTTGGAAACACCATATATTTT. The chain recombines TRBV5-1 with TRBJ1-3; 8 bases align to TRBD1. CDR3 length: 16 residues. The V gene end was trimmed by 4 bases and the J gene end by 3 bases; junction bases not matched to a gene: 9. Germline V lookup: CDR1 SGHRS, CDR2 YFSETQ. The full variable domain, rest sourced from reference TRBV5-1 and TRBJ1-3, is KAGVTQTPRYLIKTRGQQVTLSCSPISGHRSVSWYQQTPGQGLQFLFEYFSETQRNKGNFPGRFSGRQFSNSRSEMNVSTLELGDSALYLCASSTRQGNLGNTIYFGEGSWLTVV.